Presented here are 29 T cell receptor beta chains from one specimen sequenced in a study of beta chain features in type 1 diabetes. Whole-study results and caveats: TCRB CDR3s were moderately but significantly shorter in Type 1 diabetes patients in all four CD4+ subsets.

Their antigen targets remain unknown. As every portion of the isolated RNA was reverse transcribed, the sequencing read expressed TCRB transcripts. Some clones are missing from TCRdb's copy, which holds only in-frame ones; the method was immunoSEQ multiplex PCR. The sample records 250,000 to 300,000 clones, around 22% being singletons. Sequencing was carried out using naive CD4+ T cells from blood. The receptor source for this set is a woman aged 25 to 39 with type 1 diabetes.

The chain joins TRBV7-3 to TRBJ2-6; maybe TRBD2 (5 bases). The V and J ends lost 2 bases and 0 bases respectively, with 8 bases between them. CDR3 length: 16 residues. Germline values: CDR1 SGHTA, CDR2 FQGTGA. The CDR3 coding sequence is TGTGCCAGCAGCTTAGTCCGGGGCTCTGGGGCCAACGTCCTGACTTTC. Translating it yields CASSLVRGSGANVLTF. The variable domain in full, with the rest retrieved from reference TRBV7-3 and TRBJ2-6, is GAGVSQTPSNKVTEKGKYVELRCDPISGHTALYWYRQSLGQGPEFLIYFQGTGAADDSGLPNDRFFAVRPEGSVSTLKIQRTERGDSAVYLCASSLVRGSGANVLTFGAGSRLTVL.

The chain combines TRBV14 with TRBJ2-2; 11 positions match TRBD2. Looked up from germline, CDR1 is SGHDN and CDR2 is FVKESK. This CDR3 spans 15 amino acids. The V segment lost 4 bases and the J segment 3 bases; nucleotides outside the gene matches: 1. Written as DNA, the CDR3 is TGTGCCAGCAGCCGTAGCGGGGGGGACACCGGGGAGCTGTTTTTT. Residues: CASSRSGGDTGELFF.

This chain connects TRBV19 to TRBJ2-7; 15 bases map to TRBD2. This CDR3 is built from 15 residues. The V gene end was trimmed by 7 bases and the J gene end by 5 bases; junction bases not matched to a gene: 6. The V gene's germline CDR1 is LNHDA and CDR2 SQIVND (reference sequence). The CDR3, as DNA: TGTGCCAGTACGAGGACTAGCGGGAGGGTTGACGAGCAGTACTTC. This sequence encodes CASTRTSGRVDEQYF.

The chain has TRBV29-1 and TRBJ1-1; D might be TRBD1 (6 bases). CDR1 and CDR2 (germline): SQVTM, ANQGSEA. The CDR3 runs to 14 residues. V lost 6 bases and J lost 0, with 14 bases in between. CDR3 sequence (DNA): TGCAGCGTCGGAACCCAGGGGATGAACACTGAAGCTTTCTTT. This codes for CSVGTQGMNTEAFF.

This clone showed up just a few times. CDR3 DNA: TGCAGCTCGGGGACTAGCGGGAGTTACAATGAGCAGTTCTTC. Amino acids: CSSGTSGSYNEQFF. J is TRBJ2-1 and V is TRBV29-1, with 14 bases lining up with TRBD2. Trimming removed 8 bases from V and 4 bases from J; junction bases left unmatched: 4. This CDR3 is built from 14 residues. The germline V gene encodes CDR1 SQVTM and CDR2 ANQGSEA.

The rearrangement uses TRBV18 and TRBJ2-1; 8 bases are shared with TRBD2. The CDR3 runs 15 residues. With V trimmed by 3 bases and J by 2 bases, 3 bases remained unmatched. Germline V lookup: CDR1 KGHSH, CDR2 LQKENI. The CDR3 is CASSPQRETYNEQFF. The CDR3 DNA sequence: TGTGCCAGCTCACCCCAGCGGGAGACCTACAATGAGCAGTTCTTC.

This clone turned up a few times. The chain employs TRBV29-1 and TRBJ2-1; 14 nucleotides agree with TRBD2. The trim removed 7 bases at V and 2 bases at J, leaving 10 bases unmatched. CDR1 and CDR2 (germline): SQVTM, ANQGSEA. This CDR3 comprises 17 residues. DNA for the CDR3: TGCAGCGCTAGGGGGACTAGCGGGAGTCTCACCTACAATGAGCAGTTCTTC. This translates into CSARGTSGSLTYNEQFF.

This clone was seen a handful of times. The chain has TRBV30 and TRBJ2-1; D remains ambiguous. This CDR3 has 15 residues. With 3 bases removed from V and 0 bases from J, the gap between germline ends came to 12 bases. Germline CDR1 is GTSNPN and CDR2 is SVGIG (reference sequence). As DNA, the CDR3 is TGTGCCTGGAGAAGGCAACTACTCTCCTACAATGAGCAGTTCTTC. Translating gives CAWRRQLLSYNEQFF.

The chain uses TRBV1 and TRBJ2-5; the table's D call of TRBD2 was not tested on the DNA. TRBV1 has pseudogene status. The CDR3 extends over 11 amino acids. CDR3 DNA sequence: TGCACCAGCAGCCAACGTTTTACCCAGTACTTC. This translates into CTSSQRFTQYF.

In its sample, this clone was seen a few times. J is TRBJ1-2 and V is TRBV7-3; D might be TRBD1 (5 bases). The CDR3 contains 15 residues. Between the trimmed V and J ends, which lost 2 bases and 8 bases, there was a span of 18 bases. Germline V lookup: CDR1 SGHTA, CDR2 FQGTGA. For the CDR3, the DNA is TGTGCCAGCAGCTTATACCCCCCGGGGGGTGGGGGCTACACCTTC. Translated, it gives CASSLYPPGGGGYTF.

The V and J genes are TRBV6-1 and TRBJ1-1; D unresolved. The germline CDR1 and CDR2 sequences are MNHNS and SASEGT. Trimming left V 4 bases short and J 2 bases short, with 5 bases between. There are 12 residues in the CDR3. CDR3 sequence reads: CASSVRNTEAFF. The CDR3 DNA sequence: TGTGCCAGCAGTGTTAGAAACACTGAAGCTTTCTTT.

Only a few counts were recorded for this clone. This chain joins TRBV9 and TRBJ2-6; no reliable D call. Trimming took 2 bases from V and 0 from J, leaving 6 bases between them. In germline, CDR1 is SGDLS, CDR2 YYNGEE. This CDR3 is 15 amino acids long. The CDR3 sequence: CASSVELSGANVLTF. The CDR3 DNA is TGTGCCAGCAGCGTTGAGCTCTCTGGGGCCAACGTCCTGACTTTC.

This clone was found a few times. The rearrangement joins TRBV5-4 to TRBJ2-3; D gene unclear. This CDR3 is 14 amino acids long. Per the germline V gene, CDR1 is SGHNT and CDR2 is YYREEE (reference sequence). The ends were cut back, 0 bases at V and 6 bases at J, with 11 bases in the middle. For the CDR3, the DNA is TGTGCCAGCAGCTTGGCGCGTGCCGGGGATACGCAGTATTTT. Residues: CASSLARAGDTQYF.

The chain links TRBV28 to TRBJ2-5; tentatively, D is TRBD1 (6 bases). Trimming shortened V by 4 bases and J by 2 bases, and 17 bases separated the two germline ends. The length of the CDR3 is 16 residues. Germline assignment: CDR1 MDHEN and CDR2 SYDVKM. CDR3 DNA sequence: TGTGCCAGCAGTTCGGGCGGAGAGGGGGTTCAAGAGACCCAGTACTTC. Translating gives CASSSGGEGVQETQYF.

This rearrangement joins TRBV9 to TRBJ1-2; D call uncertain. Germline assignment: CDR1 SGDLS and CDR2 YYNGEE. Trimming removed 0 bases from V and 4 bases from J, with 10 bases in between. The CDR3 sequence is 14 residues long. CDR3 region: CASSVARGSYGYTF. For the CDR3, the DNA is TGTGCCAGCAGCGTAGCGAGAGGGAGCTATGGCTACACCTTC.

CDR3 in amino acids: CSAKREYEQFF. The CDR3 bases are TGCAGTGCTAAGCGGGAGTATGAGCAGTTCTTC. The chain is built from TRBV20-1 and TRBJ2-1, with TRBD2 identical over 8 bases. Per the germline V gene, CDR1 is DFQATT and CDR2 is SNEGSKA (reference sequence). The CDR3 loop spans 11 amino acids. The V and J ends lost 4 bases and 8 bases, in that order; junction bases with no gene match: 1.

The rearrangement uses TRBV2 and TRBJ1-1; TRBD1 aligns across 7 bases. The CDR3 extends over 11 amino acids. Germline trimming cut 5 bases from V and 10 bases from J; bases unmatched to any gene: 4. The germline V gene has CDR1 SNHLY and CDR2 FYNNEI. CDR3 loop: CASSRTGRAFF. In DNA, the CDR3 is TGTGCCAGCAGTCGGACAGGTAGAGCTTTCTTT.

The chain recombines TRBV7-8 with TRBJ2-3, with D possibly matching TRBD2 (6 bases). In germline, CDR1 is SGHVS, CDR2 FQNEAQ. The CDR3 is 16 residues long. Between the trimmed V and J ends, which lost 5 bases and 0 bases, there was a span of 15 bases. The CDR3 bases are TGTGCCAGCAGCCCCCGAGGACTAAGAAGCACAGATACGCAGTATTTT. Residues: CASSPRGLRSTDTQYF.

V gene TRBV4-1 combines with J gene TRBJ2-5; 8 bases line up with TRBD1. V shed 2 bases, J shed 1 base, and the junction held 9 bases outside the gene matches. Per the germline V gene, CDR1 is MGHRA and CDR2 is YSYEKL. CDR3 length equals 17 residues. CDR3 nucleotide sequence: TGCGCCAGCAGCCAATTCCGAGGACAGGGTATCCAAGAGACCCAGTACTTC. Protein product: CASSQFRGQGIQETQYF.

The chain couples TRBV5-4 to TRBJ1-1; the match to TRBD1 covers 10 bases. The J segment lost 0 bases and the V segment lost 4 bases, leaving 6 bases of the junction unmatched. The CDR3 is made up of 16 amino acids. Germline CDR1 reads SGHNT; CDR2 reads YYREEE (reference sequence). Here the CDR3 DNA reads TGTGCCAGCAGCACGGGACAGGGGCCCTTGAACACTGAAGCTTTCTTT. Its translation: CASSTGQGPLNTEAFF.

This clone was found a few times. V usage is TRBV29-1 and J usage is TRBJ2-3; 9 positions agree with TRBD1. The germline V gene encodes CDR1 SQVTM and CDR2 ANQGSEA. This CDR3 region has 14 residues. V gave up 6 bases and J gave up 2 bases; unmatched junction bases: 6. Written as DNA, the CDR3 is TGCAGCGTGAACAGGGGGCAGAACACAGATACGCAGTATTTT. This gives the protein CSVNRGQNTDTQYF.

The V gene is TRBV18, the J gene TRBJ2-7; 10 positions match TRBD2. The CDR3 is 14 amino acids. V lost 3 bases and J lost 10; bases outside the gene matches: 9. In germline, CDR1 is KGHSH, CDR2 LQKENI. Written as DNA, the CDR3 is TGTGCCAGCTCACCCGGGCTAGCGGGAGAAAACCAGTACTTC. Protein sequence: CASSPGLAGENQYF. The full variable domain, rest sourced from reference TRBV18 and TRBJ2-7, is NAGVMQNPRHLVRRRGQEARLRCSPMKGHSHVYWYRQLPEEGLKFMVYLQKENIIDESGMPKERFSAEFPKEGPSILRIQQVVRGDSAAYFCASSPGLAGENQYFGPGTRLTVT.

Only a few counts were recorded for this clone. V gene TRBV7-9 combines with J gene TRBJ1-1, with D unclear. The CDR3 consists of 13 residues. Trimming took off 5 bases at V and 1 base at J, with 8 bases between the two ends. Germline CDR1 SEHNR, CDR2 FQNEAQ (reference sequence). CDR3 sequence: CASSAQENTEAFF. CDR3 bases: TGTGCCAGCAGCGCTCAGGAGAACACTGAAGCTTTCTTT.

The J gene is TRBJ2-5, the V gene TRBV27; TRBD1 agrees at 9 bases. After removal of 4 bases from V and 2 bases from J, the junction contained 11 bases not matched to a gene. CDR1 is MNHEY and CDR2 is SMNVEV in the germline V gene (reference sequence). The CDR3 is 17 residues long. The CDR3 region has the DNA TGTGCCAGCAGTTCCATTCGGACAGGGGAATCTCAAGAGACCCAGTACTTC. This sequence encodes CASSSIRTGESQETQYF.

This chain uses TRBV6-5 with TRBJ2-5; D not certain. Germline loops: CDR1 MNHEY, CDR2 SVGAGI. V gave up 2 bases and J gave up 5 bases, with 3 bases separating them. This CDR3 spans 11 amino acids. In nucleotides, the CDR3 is TGTGCCAGCAGTTACGCGGAGACCCAGTACTTC. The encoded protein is CASSYAETQYF.

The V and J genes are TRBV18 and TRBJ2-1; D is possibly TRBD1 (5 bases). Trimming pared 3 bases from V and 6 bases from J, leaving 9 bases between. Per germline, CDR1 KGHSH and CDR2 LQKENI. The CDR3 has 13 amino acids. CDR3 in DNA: TGTGCCAGCTCACCCGACAGTACCAATGAGCAGTTCTTC. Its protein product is CASSPDSTNEQFF.

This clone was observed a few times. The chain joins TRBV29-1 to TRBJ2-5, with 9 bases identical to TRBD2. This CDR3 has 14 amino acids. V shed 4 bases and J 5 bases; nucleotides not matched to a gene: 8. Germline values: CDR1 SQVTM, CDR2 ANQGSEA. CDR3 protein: CSVVASGKGETQYF. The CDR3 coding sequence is TGCAGCGTTGTAGCTAGCGGGAAAGGGGAGACCCAGTACTTC.

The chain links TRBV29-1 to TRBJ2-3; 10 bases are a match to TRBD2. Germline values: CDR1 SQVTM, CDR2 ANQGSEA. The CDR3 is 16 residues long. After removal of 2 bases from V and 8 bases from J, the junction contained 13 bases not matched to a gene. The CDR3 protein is CSVEFHQTSGLGTQYF. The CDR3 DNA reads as TGCAGCGTTGAATTCCACCAGACTAGCGGGTTGGGTACGCAGTATTTT.

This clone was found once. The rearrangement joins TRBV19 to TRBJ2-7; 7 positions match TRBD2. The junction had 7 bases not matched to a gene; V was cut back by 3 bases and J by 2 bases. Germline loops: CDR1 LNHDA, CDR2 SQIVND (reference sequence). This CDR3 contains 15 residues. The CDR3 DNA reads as TGTGCCAGTAGTATTGGGCGGGAGAGGCCCTACGAGCAGTACTTC. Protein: CASSIGRERPYEQYF.